These 4 T cell receptor beta chains originate from one sample sequenced in a study of OX40 agonist ivuxolimab in advanced cancers. Generated by immunoSEQ multiplex PCR, the TCRdb table keeps only in-frame clones and is missing some. The table lists about 94,000 clones, approximately 93% of them singletons. This specimen consisted of CD4+ or CD8+ T cells sorted from blood, obtained in a trial of the OX40 agonist ivuxolimab. These TCRs come from an adult with an advanced solid tumor such as melanoma, head and neck, liver or kidney cancer.

V and J are TRBV7-2 and TRBJ2-3; D unclear. In germline, CDR1 is SGHTA, CDR2 FQGNSA. V was trimmed by 3 bases and J by 1 base, leaving 5 bases between them. CDR3 length equals 13 residues. In DNA, the CDR3 is TGTGCCAGCAGCTTTTTTGGCACAGATACGCAGTATTTT. Translated: CASSFFGTDTQYF.

This chain connects TRBV6-1 to TRBJ1-1; D perhaps matches TRBD1 (6 bases). V gave up 7 bases and J gave up 0 bases, with 15 bases separating them. Germline V CDR1 and CDR2: MNHNS, SASEGT. The CDR3 totals 15 residues. CDR3 DNA: TGTGCCAGCACGGCTCGGGGGGCCGTGAACACTGAAGCTTTCTTT. Amino acid sequence: CASTARGAVNTEAFF.

This chain connects TRBV7-2 to TRBJ2-7; D could derive from TRBD1 or TRBD2 (5 bases each). V lost 2 bases and J 0 bases, leaving 14 bases between the germline ends. The CDR3 sequence is 16 residues long. The germline V gene encodes CDR1 SGHTA and CDR2 FQGNSA. The CDR3 here is CASSLFGAESSYEQYF. The CDR3 DNA follows: TGTGCCAGCAGCTTATTCGGGGCGGAAAGCTCCTACGAGCAGTACTTC.

The chain is built from TRBV5-1 and TRBJ2-2; D unresolved. The CDR3 extends over 16 amino acids. The germline V and J ends were trimmed by 0 bases and 1 base, with 10 bases remaining between them. Per germline, CDR1 SGHRS and CDR2 YFSETQ. CDR3 DNA sequence: TGCGCCAGCAGCTTGGTTGGGATCCTGAACACCGGGGAGCTGTTTTTT. Encoded protein: CASSLVGILNTGELFF.